The rows below give T cell receptor beta chains drawn from one sample of a study of T cells in Graves' hyperthyroidism and ophthalmopathy. TCRdb re-derived calls from the multiplex PCR reads in MiXCR, one entry per CDR3 protein. The sample yields approximately 400,000 distinct CDR3 sequences, more than 11% seen once. Sequencing was carried out using blood. Source of these receptors: a woman aged 55-70 years with Graves' hyperthyroidism. Each CDR3 is given with its conserved first and last residue. Fields, in order: clone size, V gene, J gene, D gene, CDR3 protein, CDR3 DNA. D genes are given only for firm matches. The size field is filled for only some rows; it gives once, few, many or a size class.

>many|TRBV19|TRBJ1-1|NA
CASTGASTEAFF
TGTGCCAGTACCGGGGCCAGCACTGAAGCTTTCTTT
>few|TRBV5-1|TRBJ1-4|TRBD1
CASSSGQGMEKLFF
TGCGCCAGCAGCTCCGGACAGGGGATGGAAAAACTGTTTTTT
>NA|TRBV20-1|TRBJ2-3|TRBD2
CSARDGVAGWDTQYF
TGCAGTGCTAGAGATGGGGTAGCGGGATGGGATACGCAGTATTTT
>many|TRBV5-4|TRBJ1-2|NA
CASSLRNGRANYGYTF
TGTGCCAGCAGCCTGCGGAATGGTCGGGCGAACTATGGCTACACCTTC
>NA|TRBV15|TRBJ2-7|NA
CATAWTLSSYEQYF
TGTGCCACCGCCTGGACGCTCAGCTCCTACGAGCAGTACTTC
>once|TRBV12-3/TRBV12-4|TRBJ2-6|TRBD1
CASDRDRRSGANVLTF
TGTGCCAGCGACCGGGACAGGCGCTCTGGGGCCAACGTCCTGACTTTC
>few|TRBV18|TRBJ2-2|TRBD1
CASSPLSGQGRTGELFF
TGTGCCAGCTCACCCTTGAGTGGACAGGGGCGGACCGGGGAGCTGTTTTTT
>few|TRBV5-1|TRBJ2-3|NA
CASSLTRAADTQYF
TGCGCCAGCAGCTTGACTCGCGCCGCCGATACGCAGTATTTT
>many|TRBV7-2|TRBJ2-5|NA
CASSFSTEGGRLETQYF
TGTGCCAGCAGCTTTTCTACAGAGGGGGGACGTCTAGAGACCCAGTACTTC
>many|TRBV18|TRBJ2-2|NA
CASSPPNRPNTGELFF
TGTGCCAGCTCACCACCGAACAGGCCGAACACCGGGGAGCTGTTTTTT
>NA|TRBV12-5|TRBJ2-2|TRBD1
CASGLGPGTGGTGELFF
TGTGCTAGTGGTTTGGGCCCCGGGACAGGGGGCACCGGGGAGCTGTTTTTT
>few|TRBV10-3|TRBJ2-1|NA
CAIRGLGGQSSYNEQFF
TGTGCCATCAGGGGGTTAGGCGGGCAGAGCTCCTACAATGAGCAGTTCTTC
>few|TRBV5-5|TRBJ2-1|NA
CASNLGESQFF
TGTGCCAGCAACCTAGGGGAGTCCCAGTTCTTC
>many|TRBV7-8|TRBJ2-3|NA
CASSLAVLAGKNTDTQYF
TGTGCCAGCAGCTTAGCGGTTTTGGCGGGGAAAAACACAGATACGCAGTATTTT
>many|TRBV20-1|TRBJ2-5|NA
CSARDYKGQETQYF
TGCAGTGCTAGAGATTATAAGGGGCAAGAGACCCAGTACTTC
>few|TRBV7-8|TRBJ2-5|TRBD2
CASSPTSGRQTQYF
TGTGCCAGCAGCCCGACTAGCGGGAGACAGACCCAGTACTTC